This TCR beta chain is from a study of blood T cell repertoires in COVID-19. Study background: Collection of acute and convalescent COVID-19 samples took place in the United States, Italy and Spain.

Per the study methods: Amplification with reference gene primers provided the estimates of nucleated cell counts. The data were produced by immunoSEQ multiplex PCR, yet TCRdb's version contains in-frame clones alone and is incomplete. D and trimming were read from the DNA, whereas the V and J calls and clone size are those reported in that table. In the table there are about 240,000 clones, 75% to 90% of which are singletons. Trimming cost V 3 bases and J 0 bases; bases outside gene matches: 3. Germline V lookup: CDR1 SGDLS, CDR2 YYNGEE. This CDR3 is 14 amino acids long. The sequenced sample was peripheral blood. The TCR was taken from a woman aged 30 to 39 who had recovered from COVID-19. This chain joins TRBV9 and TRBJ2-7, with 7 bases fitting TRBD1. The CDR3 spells CASSARTGSYEQYF. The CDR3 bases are TGTGCCAGCAGCGCTCGGACAGGCTCCTACGAGCAGTACTTC. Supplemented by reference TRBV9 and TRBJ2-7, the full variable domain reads DSGVTQTPKHLITATGQRVTLRCSPRSGDLSVYWYQQSLDQGLQFLIQYYNGEERAKGNILERFSAQQFPDLHSELNLSSLELGDSALYFCASSARTGSYEQYFGPGTRLTVT.